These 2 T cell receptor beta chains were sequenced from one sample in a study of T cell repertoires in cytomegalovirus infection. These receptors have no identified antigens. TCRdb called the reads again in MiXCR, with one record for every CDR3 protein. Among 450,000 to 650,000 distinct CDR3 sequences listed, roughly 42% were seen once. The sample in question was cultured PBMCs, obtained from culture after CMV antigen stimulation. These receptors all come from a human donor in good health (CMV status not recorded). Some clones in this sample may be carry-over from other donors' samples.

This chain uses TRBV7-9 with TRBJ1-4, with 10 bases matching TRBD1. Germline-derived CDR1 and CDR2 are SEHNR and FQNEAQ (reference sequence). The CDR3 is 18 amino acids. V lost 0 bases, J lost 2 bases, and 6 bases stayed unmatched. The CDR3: CASSLARTGGATNEKLFF. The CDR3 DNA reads TGTGCCAGCAGCTTAGCGCGGACAGGGGGGGCGACTAATGAAAAACTGTTTTTT. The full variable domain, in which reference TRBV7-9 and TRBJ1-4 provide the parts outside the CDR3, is DTGVSQNPRHKITKRGQNVTFRCDPISEHNRLYWYRQTLGQGPEFLTYFQNEAQLEKSRLLSDRFSAERPKGSFSTLEIQRTEQGDSAMYLCASSLARTGGATNEKLFFGSGTQLSVL.

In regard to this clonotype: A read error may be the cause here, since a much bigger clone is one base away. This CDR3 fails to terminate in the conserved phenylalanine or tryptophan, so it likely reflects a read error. CDR3: CASSVAETQYI. For the CDR3, the DNA is TGTGCCAGCAGCGTGGCGGAGACCCAGTACATC. The chain is built from TRBV7-8 and TRBJ2-5; D gene unclear. Trimming took 5 bases from V and 5 from J, leaving 6 bases between them. Germline CDR1 is SGHVS and CDR2 is FQNEAQ. The CDR3 extends over 11 amino acids.